A single sample is the source of the 22 T cell receptor beta chains below, sequenced in a study of T cell responses to AZD1222 COVID-19 vaccine. Sequencing used immunoSEQ multiplex PCR; TCRdb keeps in-frame clones, though not all of them. The data show fewer than 130,000 clones, 90% to 95% seen once. Sequencing was performed on peripheral blood, taken on day 0 of AZD1222 vaccination. These receptors all come from an adult in good health.

V gene TRBV6-1 combines with J gene TRBJ2-7; TRBD1 agrees at 9 bases. With 4 bases clipped from V and 0 bases from J, the junction kept 7 bases outside the gene matches. This CDR3 region has 16 residues. Germline values: CDR1 MNHNS, CDR2 SASEGT. CDR3 bases: TGTGCCAGCAGTGTCCGACAGGGGGTGAGCTCCTACGAGCAGTACTTC. Residues: CASSVRQGVSSYEQYF.

The chain links TRBV2 to TRBJ2-7, with D possibly being TRBD1 or TRBD2 (5 bases each). CDR1 is SNHLY and CDR2 is FYNNEI in the germline V gene. The CDR3 extends over 15 amino acids. With 0 bases removed from V and 5 bases from J, the gap between germline ends came to 14 bases. This chain's CDR3 is CASSEARAGKDEQYF. CDR3 coding DNA: TGTGCCAGCAGTGAAGCGAGGGCAGGGAAGGACGAGCAGTACTTC. The entire variable domain, with the rest obtained from reference TRBV2 and TRBJ2-7, is as follows: EPEVTQTPSHQVTQMGQEVILRCVPISNHLYFYWYRQILGQKVEFLVSFYNNEISEKSEIFDDQFSVERPDGSNFTLKIRSTKLEDSAMYFCASSEARAGKDEQYFGPGTRLTVT.

The chain has TRBV12-3 or TRBV12-4 and TRBJ1-3; D is unresolved. V lost 7 bases, J lost 7 bases, and 11 bases lay in between. This CDR3 contains 12 residues. CDR3 nucleotide sequence: TGTGCCAGCAATAAGGTCGGGAACACCATATATTTT. This gives the protein CASNKVGNTIYF.

V is TRBV5-1 and J is TRBJ2-6, with 7 bases matching TRBD2. This CDR3 contains 18 residues. V was clipped by 3 bases and J by 0 bases; unmatched bases: 9. CDR1 SGHRS and CDR2 YFSETQ come from the germline V gene. CDR3: CASSSSPQRGSGANVLTF. The CDR3 bases are TGCGCCAGCAGCTCATCTCCCCAGCGGGGCTCTGGGGCCAACGTCCTGACTTTC. The full variable domain, its missing parts supplied by reference TRBV5-1 and TRBJ2-6, is KAGVTQTPRYLIKTRGQQVTLSCSPISGHRSVSWYQQTPGQGLQFLFEYFSETQRNKGNFPGRFSGRQFSNSRSEMNVSTLELGDSALYLCASSSSPQRGSGANVLTFGAGSRLTVL.

This sequence joins TRBV29-1 and TRBJ1-1; no clear D gene. This CDR3 has 13 residues. V gave up 8 bases and J gave up 1 base, with 14 bases separating them. Germline CDR1 reads SQVTM; CDR2 reads ANQGSEA. CDR3 bases: TGCAGCACATGCCAGGATTGGAACACTGAAGCTTTCTTT. Translation: CSTCQDWNTEAFF.

The chain carries TRBV11-2 and TRBJ2-5, with D possibly being TRBD2 (5 bases). Germline loops: CDR1 SGHAT, CDR2 FQNNGV. CDR3 length: 14 residues. The germline V and J ends were trimmed by 1 base and 5 bases, with 11 bases remaining between them. The CDR3 DNA sequence: TGTGCCAGCAGCTTAGCGGGAACTCGGGAGACCCAGTACTTC. This encodes CASSLAGTRETQYF.

This clone was seen a single time. This chain connects TRBV28 to TRBJ1-5, with 8 nucleotides matching TRBD1. This CDR3 is 14 amino acids long. CDR1 and CDR2 (germline): MDHEN, SYDVKM. V shed 8 bases and J 2 bases; nucleotides not matched to a gene: 5. The CDR3 loop reads CASLDRVGNQPQHF. DNA for the CDR3: TGTGCCAGCTTGGACAGGGTCGGCAATCAGCCCCAGCATTTT.

The chain recombines TRBV4-1 with TRBJ2-5; D is unresolved. This CDR3 contains 16 residues. From germline, CDR1 is MGHRA and CDR2 YSYEKL. The V and J ends lost 1 base and 3 bases respectively, with 15 bases between them. CDR3 nucleotides: TGCGCCAGCAGCCAAGTCGGGCAGGTCCGTGAAGAGACCCAGTACTTC. This translates into CASSQVGQVREETQYF.

This chain joins TRBV2 and TRBJ1-1; tentatively, D is TRBD1 (6 bases). The CDR3 length is 14 residues. Germline V gene data show CDR1 as SNHLY and CDR2 as FYNNEI. The V and J ends lost 5 bases and 0 bases respectively, with 10 bases between them. The CDR3 sequence is CASSRRQVNTEAFF. CDR3 nucleotide sequence: TGTGCCAGCAGTCGACGACAGGTGAACACTGAAGCTTTCTTT.

V usage is TRBV6-4 and J usage is TRBJ2-5; perhaps TRBD1 as D (6 bases). The CDR3 loop spans 15 amino acids. Trimming took 5 bases from V and 1 from J, leaving 14 bases between them. Germline values: CDR1 MRHNA, CDR2 SNTAGT. The CDR3 protein is CASSRGYGGQETQYF. The CDR3 bases are TGTGCCAGCAGTAGGGGGTACGGAGGCCAAGAGACCCAGTACTTC.

V gene TRBV7-6 combines with J gene TRBJ1-2; 7 nucleotides match TRBD1. The CDR3 has 14 amino acids. The J segment lost 6 bases and the V segment lost 2 bases, leaving 6 bases of the junction unmatched. Germline-derived CDR1 and CDR2 are SGHVS and FNYEAQ. In nucleotides, the CDR3 is TGTGCCAGCAGCTTAACCCCAGGGGGGGATGGCTACACCTTC. Its translation is CASSLTPGGDGYTF.

This clone was found once. The CDR3 loop reads CSASTSYNTEAFF. CDR3 DNA: TGCAGTGCTAGTACATCGTACAACACTGAAGCTTTCTTT. The chain couples TRBV20-1 to TRBJ1-1; D gene ambiguous. The V gene's germline CDR1 is DFQATT and CDR2 SNEGSKA (reference sequence). Trimming stripped 3 bases from V and 2 bases from J, with 10 bases between. The CDR3 extends over 13 amino acids.

A single count supports this clone. The chain has TRBV5-8 and TRBJ2-2; no firm D call. With 0 bases removed from V and 2 bases from J, the gap between germline ends came to 8 bases. Germline V gives CDR1 SGHTS, CDR2 YDEGEE. This CDR3 is 15 amino acids long. The CDR3 loop is CASSLGTTNTGELFF. CDR3 DNA sequence: TGTGCCAGCAGCTTGGGCACTACCAACACCGGGGAGCTGTTTTTT.

The chain employs TRBV9 and TRBJ1-1, with TRBD1 matching over 8 bases. Germline V gene data show CDR1 as SGDLS and CDR2 as YYNGEE. With 4 bases clipped from V and 5 bases from J, the junction kept 4 bases outside the gene matches. CDR3 length equals 13 residues. CDR3 nucleotides: TGTGCCAGCAGCACGACAGGGGCGACTGAAGCTTTCTTT. Its translation is CASSTTGATEAFF.

The chain uses TRBV27 and TRBJ1-1; D call uncertain. The CDR3 contains 13 residues. CDR1 MNHEY and CDR2 SMNVEV come from the germline V gene (reference sequence). Trimming removed 2 bases from V and 1 base from J, with 5 bases in between. The CDR3 sequence is CASSLASNTEAFF. The DNA for the CDR3 is TGTGCCAGCAGTTTAGCGTCGAACACTGAAGCTTTCTTT.

This clone appeared a single time. The genes are TRBV5-5 and TRBJ2-5, with D hard to call. This CDR3 contains 11 residues. CDR1 and CDR2 from the germline V gene are SGHKS and YYEKEE (reference sequence). Trimming took off 2 bases at V and 1 base at J, with 0 bases between the two ends. The CDR3 nucleotides read TGTGCCAGCAGCTTCCAAGAGACCCAGTACTTC. As protein: CASSFQETQYF. The full variable domain, in which reference TRBV5-5 and TRBJ2-5 provide the parts outside the CDR3, is DAGVTQSPTHLIKTRGQQVTLRCSPISGHKSVSWYQQVLGQGPQFIFQYYEKEERGRGNFPDRFSARQFPNYSSELNVNALLLGDSALYLCASSFQETQYFGPGTRLLVL.

J is TRBJ1-5 and V is TRBV2; unclear D gene. The germline CDR1 and CDR2 sequences are SNHLY and FYNNEI. The V end lost 4 bases, the J end lost 3 bases, and 10 bases lay between the germline ends. This CDR3 contains 14 residues. CDR3 in DNA: TGTGCCAGCAGTGGGGAAGGTTCCAATCAGCCCCAGCATTTT. Its translation: CASSGEGSNQPQHF.

The V and J genes are TRBV6-9 and TRBJ1-3; the match to TRBD1 covers 7 bases. The germline V gene encodes CDR1 MNHGY and CDR2 SVAAGI. The CDR3 is 20 residues long. Trimming took 5 bases from V and 2 from J; bases not matched to a gene: 21. This CDR3 is CASSQFYGQDEGVTGNTIYF. The CDR3 coding sequence is TGTGCCAGCAGTCAATTTTACGGACAGGACGAGGGAGTGACTGGAAACACCATATATTTT.

The V call is TRBV28, the J call TRBJ1-2, with 9 bases lining up with TRBD1. The CDR3 consists of 20 residues. Per germline, CDR1 MDHEN and CDR2 SYDVKM. The V and J ends lost 1 base and 4 bases, in that order; junction bases with no gene match: 19. Written as DNA, the CDR3 is TGTGCCAGCAGTTTATTAACTAGCCGGTGGACAGGGGAGCCAACCTATGGCTACACCTTC. It yields the protein CASSLLTSRWTGEPTYGYTF.

The chain links TRBV5-8 to TRBJ1-6; 8 bases align to TRBD1. The V gene's germline CDR1 is SGHTS and CDR2 YDEGEE. CDR3 size: 16 residues. V lost 4 bases to trimming and J lost 3 bases; unmatched junction nucleotides: 6. CDR3 amino acids: CASSRGQGGYNSPLHF. CDR3 sequence (DNA): TGTGCCAGCAGCCGAGGACAGGGAGGCTATAATTCACCCCTCCACTTT.

The V call is TRBV28, the J call TRBJ1-1; D remains ambiguous. The CDR3 spans 13 residues. Trimming cost V 5 bases and J 1 base, with 8 bases left between them. CDR1 is MDHEN, CDR2 SYDVKM, per germline. Here the CDR3 reads CASSAPSNTEAFF. The CDR3, as DNA: TGTGCCAGCAGTGCCCCATCGAACACTGAAGCTTTCTTT.

The V call is TRBV18, the J call TRBJ1-5; 8 nucleotides align to TRBD1. The CDR3 covers 15 residues. CDR1 is KGHSH and CDR2 is LQKENI in the germline V gene. The trim removed 3 bases at V and 9 bases at J, leaving 10 bases unmatched. CDR3 DNA: TGTGCCAGCTCACCTACAGGGGGAGGTAGTCGGCCCCAGCATTTT. Amino acid sequence: CASSPTGGGSRPQHF.